What follows are 32 T cell receptor beta chains derived from one specimen sequenced in a study of circulating CD8 cells and anti-PD-1 response in melanoma. Each library started from roughly 15 ng of total RNA using the QIAseq Immune Repertoire TCR panel. TCRdb re-derived calls from the reads in MiXCR, one entry per CDR3 protein. The sample gives 550 or so distinct CDR3 sequences, about 5% of which show up once; about two fifths is in the top ten. From live CD3+CD8+TCRalphabeta+ cells, four PD-1 and/or TIGIT subsets were sorted. This sample comprised CD8+ T cells from PBMCs, obtained at baseline or after one month of anti-PD-1 therapy (not recorded which). The receptors were sampled from a human donor with melanoma.

This clonotype is classed as large. The chain uses TRBV27 and TRBJ2-7, with 7 positions matching TRBD2. The CDR3 has 16 amino acids. Germline V gene data show CDR1 as MNHEY and CDR2 as SMNVEV (reference sequence). The ends lost 7 bases at V and 6 bases at J; junction bases unmatched: 18. DNA of the CDR3: TGTGCCAGCACCCTCTGGGGGGGGACCTCAGCGGGCGAGCAGTACTTC. It yields the protein CASTLWGGTSAGEQYF.

Judged by abundance, this clonotype is medium-sized. The J gene is TRBJ1-5, the V gene TRBV28, with a tentative D call TRBD1 (6 bases). Germline assignment: CDR1 MDHEN and CDR2 SYDVKM. V was pared by 7 bases and J by 3 bases, with 13 bases between. CDR3 length: 14 residues. CDR3 DNA sequence: TGTGCCAGCACGCCAGGGGACGACAATCAGCCCCAGCATTTT. The encoded protein is CASTPGDDNQPQHF.

In its sample, this clonotype is large. The chain employs TRBV19 and TRBJ2-1; D remains ambiguous. Deletions cut 1 base from V and 6 bases from J, with 10 bases between. CDR1 is LNHDA and CDR2 is SQIVND in the germline V gene (reference sequence). The CDR3 is made up of 14 amino acids. Here the CDR3 DNA reads TGTGCCAGTAGTATAGGTCTGCGGTTCAATGAGCAGTTCTTC. Its translation: CASSIGLRFNEQFF.

To note about this clonotype: Given a much more abundant clone one base away, this may be a read error. The CDR3 does not close with the conserved phenylalanine or tryptophan, likely indicating a read error. This chain connects TRBV24-1 to TRBJ2-1; D is undetermined. The V end was cut by 3 bases, the J end by 4 bases, with 12 bases between. There are 15 residues in the CDR3. The V gene's germline CDR1 is KGHDR and CDR2 SFDVKD. CDR3 residues: CATSDNPDVYNEQFS. As DNA, the CDR3 is TGTGCCACCAGTGATAACCCGGACGTGTACAATGAGCAGTTCTCC.

This clonotype qualifies as large. This chain joins TRBV29-1 and TRBJ2-7, with TRBD1 as a possible D gene (6 bases). V was trimmed by 6 bases and J by 6 bases, leaving 9 bases between them. Germline V CDR1 and CDR2: SQVTM, ANQGSEA. This CDR3 has 10 residues. CDR3 amino acids: CSVGQTEQYF. The DNA for the CDR3 is TGCAGCGTCGGACAGACCGAGCAGTACTTC.

In its sample, this clonotype is hyperexpanded. The chain employs TRBV7-2 and TRBJ2-1, with D possibly TRBD2 on 6 matching bases. The CDR3 contains 15 residues. Germline V CDR1 and CDR2: SGHTA, FQGNSA. The germline V and J ends were trimmed by 4 bases and 2 bases, with 12 bases remaining between them. The CDR3: CASSSGSGAYNEQFF. The CDR3 DNA sequence: TGTGCCAGCAGCTCCGGCTCGGGGGCCTACAATGAGCAGTTCTTC.

This clonotype qualifies as large. The V and J genes are TRBV7-2 and TRBJ2-7; 16 bases line up with TRBD2. Looked up from germline, CDR1 is SGHTA and CDR2 is FQGNSA. There are 16 residues in the CDR3. Trimming removed 4 bases from V and 5 bases from J; junction bases left unmatched: 5. The CDR3 spells CASSSGTSGRVDEQYF. Written as DNA, the CDR3 is TGTGCCAGCAGCTCCGGGACTAGCGGGAGGGTCGACGAGCAGTACTTC.

By sample fraction, this clonotype is medium-sized. The CDR3 region is CATRAQGGEKLFF. CDR3 bases: TGCGCCACCAGGGCCCAGGGAGGGGAAAAACTGTTTTTT. This rearrangement joins TRBV5-1 to TRBJ1-4; a weak D match, TRBD1 (5 bases). Germline CDR1 and CDR2: SGHRS and YFSETQ. The length of the CDR3 is 13 residues. V lost 9 bases, J lost 8 bases, and 17 bases lay in between.

V usage is TRBV29-1 and J usage is TRBJ1-2; D perhaps matches TRBD1 (6 bases). Germline CDR1 reads SQVTM; CDR2 reads ANQGSEA. CDR3 size: 14 residues. V shed 5 bases and J shed 2 bases, with 15 bases lying between them. Here the CDR3 reads CSVPSLQGNYGYTF. The CDR3, as DNA: TGCAGCGTTCCCTCACTCCAGGGGAACTATGGCTACACCTTC.

The chain carries TRBV24-1 and TRBJ2-1; D unclear. The CDR3 is 15 residues long. In germline, CDR1 is KGHDR, CDR2 SFDVKD. V dropped 5 bases and J dropped 4 bases, with 14 bases sitting between them. The chain's CDR3 is CATSGNPDVYNEQFF. The CDR3 DNA reads as TGTGCCACCAGTGGTAACCCGGACGTGTACAATGAGCAGTTCTTC.

This clonotype was counted between two and nine times. This chain joins TRBV10-3 and TRBJ2-7, with D tentatively TRBD2 (5 bases). Trimming cost V 2 bases and J 0 bases, with 11 bases left between them. Per the germline V gene, CDR1 is ENHRY and CDR2 is SYGVKD. The CDR3 covers 15 residues. The CDR3 DNA is TGTGCCATCAGTGAGCCGCTTCGGGGCTCCTACGAGCAGTACTTC. The encoded protein is CAISEPLRGSYEQYF.

Judged by abundance, this clonotype is large (0.1 to 1%). The rearrangement joins TRBV27 to TRBJ2-7, with unresolved D. CDR3 size: 15 residues. Germline values: CDR1 MNHEY, CDR2 SMNVEV (reference sequence). Trimming stripped 0 bases from V and 2 bases from J, with 11 bases between. The CDR3 DNA sequence: TGTGCCAGCAGTTTATCGAACGGAGCTGCCTACGAGCAGTACTTC. Its protein product is CASSLSNGAAYEQYF.

In regard to this clonotype: It may be a read error: a sequence one base away is much more abundant. The chain uses TRBV11-2 and TRBJ2-7; D gene uncertain. The germline V gene encodes CDR1 SGHAT and CDR2 FQNNGV. The CDR3 contains 12 residues. The DNA of the CDR3 is TGTGCCAGGAGCTTTTTGTCCTATGAGCAGTACTTC. Translation: CARSFLSYEQYF.

Sample share makes this clonotype medium-sized. The V gene is TRBV20-1, the J gene TRBJ2-7; 10 bases match TRBD2. This CDR3 has 17 residues. J gave up 0 bases and V 6 bases, and 14 bases lay outside the gene matches. Germline CDR1 DFQATT, CDR2 SNEGSKA (reference sequence). CDR3 sequence: CSARGLAGAGSSYEQYF. As DNA, the CDR3 is TGCAGTGCCCGAGGGCTAGCGGGAGCTGGAAGCTCCTACGAGCAGTACTTC.

This clonotype is large. The chain joins TRBV27 to TRBJ2-1; D tentatively fits TRBD1 or TRBD2 (5 bases each). Germline V CDR1 and CDR2: MNHEY, SMNVEV (reference sequence). The CDR3 totals 13 residues. V was clipped by 6 bases and J by 0 bases, with 6 bases between them. The CDR3, as DNA: TGTGCCAGCAGGGGACCCTCCTACAATGAGCAGTTCTTC. Protein sequence: CASRGPSYNEQFF.

Relative to its sample, this clonotype is large (0.1 to 1%). The chain uses TRBV4-3 and TRBJ2-7, with a possible D match to TRBD1 (5 bases). This CDR3 comprises 15 residues. V shed 0 bases and J shed 3 bases, with 12 bases lying between them. Germline V CDR1 and CDR2: LGHNA, YSLEER. The CDR3 loop is CASSQEVRQGYEQYF. CDR3 nucleotides: TGCGCCAGCAGCCAAGAGGTTCGGCAGGGCTACGAGCAGTACTTC.

Within the sample, this clonotype is medium-sized (0.01 to 0.1%). CDR3 residues: CASSYRDSTYEQYF. The CDR3 DNA sequence: TGTGCCAGCAGTTACCGGGACAGCACCTACGAGCAGTACTTC. This rearrangement joins TRBV27 to TRBJ2-7; 7 nucleotides match TRBD1. This CDR3 comprises 14 residues. After removal of 4 bases from V and 2 bases from J, the junction contained 5 bases not matched to a gene. Germline V gene lookup returns CDR1 MNHEY and CDR2 SMNVEV (reference sequence).

In its sample, this clonotype is medium-sized. The chain couples TRBV5-4 to TRBJ1-4; no reliable D call. Trimming removed 1 base at V and 7 bases at J, with 14 bases between. CDR1 SGHNT and CDR2 YYREEE come from the germline V gene (reference sequence). CDR3 length: 15 amino acids. Here the CDR3 reads CASSLMGSGGEKLFF. CDR3 DNA: TGTGCCAGCAGCTTGATGGGGTCGGGAGGTGAAAAACTGTTTTTT.

This clonotype rates as large. The chain is built from TRBV7-2 and TRBJ2-7; D may be TRBD2 (5 bases). Germline CDR1 reads SGHTA; CDR2 reads FQGNSA. The CDR3 is 13 amino acids. Trimming stripped 5 bases from V and 1 base from J, with 9 bases between. CDR3 coding DNA: TGTGCCAGCAGCCTAGGACTTTCCTACGAGCAGTACTTC. Translation: CASSLGLSYEQYF.

This clonotype is medium-sized in the sample. The chain has TRBV14 and TRBJ2-7; TRBD1 matches at 9 bases. V lost 2 bases and J lost 6; bases outside the gene matches: 8. CDR3 length: 15 amino acids. CDR1 and CDR2 from the germline V gene are SGHDN and FVKESK. The DNA of the CDR3 is TGTGCCAGCAGCCAACCCCGGGACAGGGTGGCCGAGCAGTACTTC. Its protein is CASSQPRDRVAEQYF.

By share, this clonotype counts as medium-sized (0.01 to 0.1%). The rearrangement joins TRBV4-1 to TRBJ2-7; 7 bases agree with TRBD1. The CDR3 covers 13 residues. CDR1 is MGHRA and CDR2 is YSYEKL in the germline V gene. With V trimmed by 4 bases and J by 3 bases, 3 bases remained unmatched. The CDR3 reads CASSPGQDYEQYF. CDR3 coding DNA: TGCGCCAGCAGCCCCGGACAGGACTACGAGCAGTACTTC.

Relative to its sample, this clonotype is large (0.1 to 1%). The genes are TRBV7-2 and TRBJ2-3; maybe TRBD2 (5 bases). The V gene lost 5 bases and the J gene lost 2 bases, with 20 bases spanning the gap. CDR3 length: 17 residues. In germline, CDR1 is SGHTA, CDR2 FQGNSA. The CDR3 here is CASSPLAGSHSTDTQYF. The CDR3 DNA reads as TGTGCCAGCAGCCCCTTAGCTGGGAGCCATTCCACAGATACGCAGTATTTT.

By share of the sample, this clonotype is large. The V gene is TRBV18, the J gene TRBJ2-1; D perhaps matches TRBD2 (5 bases). Between the trimmed V and J ends, which lost 6 bases and 4 bases, there was a span of 13 bases. The CDR3 consists of 14 residues. Germline CDR1 and CDR2: KGHSH and LQKENI. The CDR3 protein is CASSWTGYYNEQFF. In nucleotides, the CDR3 is TGTGCCAGCTCGTGGACGGGGTATTACAATGAGCAGTTCTTC. The variable domain in full, with the rest retrieved from reference TRBV18 and TRBJ2-1, is NAGVMQNPRHLVRRRGQEARLRCSPMKGHSHVYWYRQLPEEGLKFMVYLQKENIIDESGMPKERFSAEFPKEGPSILRIQQVVRGDSAAYFCASSWTGYYNEQFFGPGTRLTVL.

By share, this clonotype ranks as medium-sized. The chain joins TRBV29-1 to TRBJ2-1, with 7 bases identical to TRBD1. Germline lookup yields CDR1 SQVTM and CDR2 ANQGSEA. CDR3 length: 13 amino acids. The trim removed 7 bases at V and 1 base at J, leaving 4 bases unmatched. The CDR3 nucleotides read TGCAGCGCCGGGACAGCGTCCTACAATGAGCAGTTCTTC. Protein: CSAGTASYNEQFF.

By its share, this clonotype is medium-sized (0.01 to 0.1%). The gene calls are TRBV20-1 and TRBJ1-6, with D unresolved. With 0 bases removed from V and 10 bases from J, the gap between germline ends came to 19 bases. Germline-derived CDR1 and CDR2 are DFQATT and SNEGSKA (reference sequence). This CDR3 is built from 16 residues. The CDR3 DNA reads as TGCAGTGCTAGAGATGAGGTTAGACTGCTGGAATCACCCCTCCACTTT. It yields the protein CSARDEVRLLESPLHF.

Sample share makes this clonotype medium-sized. The gene calls are TRBV20-1 and TRBJ2-2; 7 nucleotides agree with TRBD2. The junction had 1 base not matched to a gene; V was cut back by 0 bases and J by 6 bases. Per the germline V gene, CDR1 is DFQATT and CDR2 is SNEGSKA (reference sequence). The CDR3 is made up of 13 amino acids. The CDR3 coding sequence is TGCAGTGCTAGAGAAGCGGGACCCGGGGAGCTGTTTTTT. Its protein product is CSAREAGPGELFF.

This clonotype is judged large. The chain has TRBV3-1 and TRBJ2-7; D gene uncertain. Looked up from germline, CDR1 is LGHDT and CDR2 is YNNKEL (reference sequence). This CDR3 is built from 16 residues. Trimming took 0 bases from V and 0 from J, leaving 12 bases between them. In nucleotides, the CDR3 is TGTGCCAGCAGCCAAGACCCGGGTGCTTCCTCCTACGAGCAGTACTTC. Translated: CASSQDPGASSYEQYF.

This clonotype is judged medium-sized. The chain is built from TRBV12-3 or TRBV12-4 and TRBJ2-5; D is ambiguous. The V and J ends lost 5 bases and 5 bases respectively, with 12 bases between them. The CDR3 has 13 amino acids. The DNA of the CDR3 is TGTGCCAGCAGTCCACCCGAAGGGGAGACCCAGTACTTC. Protein sequence: CASSPPEGETQYF.

By sample share, this clonotype is medium-sized (0.01 to 0.1%). CDR3 loop: CASSFTNRDEQYF. CDR3 coding DNA: TGTGCCAGCAGCTTTACAAACAGGGACGAGCAGTACTTC. The chain is built from TRBV5-8 and TRBJ2-7; weak D call: TRBD1 (6 bases). V lost 2 bases, J lost 5 bases, and 11 bases lay in between. Germline CDR1 SGHTS, CDR2 YDEGEE. The length of the CDR3 is 13 residues. The whole variable domain, filled in from reference TRBV5-8 and TRBJ2-7, reads EAGVTQSPTHLIKTRGQQATLRCSPISGHTSVYWYQQALGLGLQFLLWYDEGEERNRGNFPPRFSGRQFPNYSSELNVNALELEDSALYLCASSFTNRDEQYFGPGTRLTVT.

By share, this clonotype counts as large. This chain links TRBV28 with TRBJ2-7; a possible D gene is TRBD1 (6 bases). The length of the CDR3 is 13 residues. Germline CDR1 MDHEN, CDR2 SYDVKM. Trimming removed 6 bases from V and 0 bases from J, with 9 bases in between. The CDR3 protein is CASSQDSSYEQYF. The CDR3 DNA reads TGTGCCAGCAGCCAGGACAGCTCCTACGAGCAGTACTTC.

This clonotype qualifies as large. The J gene is TRBJ2-5, the V gene TRBV29-1; 10 bases are a match to TRBD2. Germline loops: CDR1 SQVTM, CDR2 ANQGSEA. The CDR3 loop spans 15 amino acids. V lost 2 bases and J lost 7; bases outside the gene matches: 10. The CDR3 loop reads CSVEFPSGGLRTQYF. CDR3 bases: TGCAGCGTTGAATTCCCTAGCGGGGGCCTCCGGACCCAGTACTTC.

This clonotype is labeled medium-sized (0.01 to 0.1%). The rearrangement links TRBV20-1 to TRBJ2-7; D unresolved. Germline lookup yields CDR1 DFQATT and CDR2 SNEGSKA (reference sequence). The V and J ends lost 3 bases and 0 bases respectively, with 12 bases between them. The CDR3 is 14 amino acids. The CDR3 loop reads CSASDPGYSYEQYF. DNA for the CDR3: TGCAGTGCTAGTGATCCAGGATACTCCTACGAGCAGTACTTC.